The T cell receptor beta chain described here comes from a study of Graves' ophthalmopathy and Graves' hyperthyroidism. TCR beta CDR3 regions were amplified from RNA transcripts. First-round RT-PCR with HTBI primers preceded a second-round multiplex PCR. TCRdb itself ran the multiplex PCR reads through MiXCR, one entry per CDR3 protein. The data show 620,000 or so distinct CDR3 sequences, with about 24% seen just once and around 6.9% held by the top ten. This clonotype was counted ten times or more. What it recognizes is unknown. If patients had other autoimmune diseases, uncontrolled infections, pregnancy or lactation, they were excluded. The CDR3 extends over 15 amino acids. Trimming took 3 bases from V and 4 from J; bases not matched to a gene: 8. Germline values: CDR1 SGDLS, CDR2 YYNGEE. Study-level results: At around 68% sensitivity and 72.22% specificity, the model predicted progression of the ophthalmopathy.

Sequencing used peripheral blood. The J gene is TRBJ2-5, the V gene TRBV9, with TRBD1 identical over 8 bases. This TCR was recovered from a woman under 30 with stable Graves' hyperthyroidism. Some clones in this sample may be carry-over from other donors' samples. The CDR3 DNA reads as TGTGCCAGCAGCGGACAGGGGTTCTGGGGAGAGACCCAGTACTTC. Its translation: CASSGQGFWGETQYF.